This T cell receptor beta chain was recorded in a study of T-cell memory formation after mild COVID-19 (dated by TCRdb to about 2021). As for the study more broadly: TCR sequence clusters from the two donors were largely donor specific. Two young, previously healthy adult volunteers made up the cohort, one male and one female. T-cell clones expanding and contracting after mild COVID-19 in a couple of donors were tracked by longitudinal TCRalpha and TCRbeta repertoire sequencing.

With respect to this clonotype: Its recognized antigen is unknown. Per-nucleotide qualities are absent, and no much larger clonotype sits a single base away.

Sequencing was performed on an Illumina NovaSeq 6000. TCRalpha and TCRbeta cDNA libraries were built by 5'RACE with constant-segment primers, adding sample barcodes and unique molecular identifiers. Trizol reagent was used to extract RNA from every sample. Amplification of the libraries took two PCR steps, and the second step added a second sample barcode plus Illumina TruSeq adapters. Sequencing of the libraries was done on an Illumina NovaSeq, producing 2 x 150 bp paired-end reads. Turning to the authors' computational methods: Demultiplexing of reads and collapsing into UMI-guided consensus sequences were performed with migec v1.2.7. Using mixcr v2.1.11, the UMI consensuses were aligned to TRA and TRB V and J templates and assembled into clonotypes. Expanded or contracted clonotypes were those called significant by both edgeR and NoisET, with noise models trained on biological replicates. For edgeR calls, the cutoffs were a false discovery rate-adjusted p below 0.01 and a log2 fold-change threshold of 1. As an exploratory analysis of dynamics, max-normalized trajectories of the 1000 most abundant clonotypes were examined with PCA combined with hierarchical clustering. The CD4 or CD8 phenotype of responding clones was assigned using the separately sequenced CD4+ and CD8+ repertoires. TCRdb redid the processing of the public reads, applying fastp at Q25 and MiXCR, and retained in-frame beta chains. A single entry per CDR3 protein holds the most common genes and DNA from its merged rows. TCRdb's processing, not the authors' own work, is the source of the V and J calls. This sample is represented by fewer than 600,000 distinct CDR3 sequences; roughly 22% of them were singletons. The ten largest clones take up around 7.7% of the sample.

Ficoll-Paque density gradient centrifugation was the method used to isolate PBMCs. For this chain, trimming is 4 bases at the V end and 4 bases at the J end, and the number of junction bases without a gene match is 8. From the cysteine up to the phenylalanine, the CDR3 has a length of 15 residues. Just the 45-base CDR3 DNA is kept, in frame starting at base 1. CDR1 is given as DFQATT and CDR2 as SNEGSKA, both from the germline V gene (reference sequence). What the study reported, not specific to this receptor: Contracting CD4+ clones turned up mainly in the CM and EM memory subsets, whereas EMRA was where CD8+ clones were enriched. The study covered only a couple of mild cases, and larger cohorts including severe cases with pre-infection samples were considered necessary. Clones that contracted from day 15 to 85 showed balanced CD4/CD8 phenotypes, whereas a second wave of clones that expanded from day 15 to 37 leaned towards CD4+. Some responding clones were detected in pre-infection memory, suggesting pre-existing cross-reactive memory T cells joined the SARS-CoV-2 response. Whether the second-wave clones peaking on day 37 were SARS-CoV-2 specific was not confirmed.

The V gene is TRBV20-1 and the J gene is TRBJ1-2; 11 of the junction bases match TRBD1. The clonotype originates from an adult woman who had mild COVID-19 (a few samples of this study predate the infection). The sample titles of this study are shuffled in the database, so cell type and time point are left out; the donor was told from shared clones. Sequencing was performed on PBMCs or a T cell subset sorted from them (not recorded which). The CDR3 protein is CSATPGQGAVYGYTF. The nucleotide sequence is TGCAGTGCTACACCTGGACAGGGGGCCGTCTATGGCTACACCTTC.